This paragraph reports one T cell receptor (beta chain). Its antigen remains unknown. These data are taken from a study of cytomegalovirus exposure and HLA in healthy donors. The PCR used 60 Vbeta and 13 Jbeta primers. Repertoires were generated with immunoSEQ multiplex PCR, while TCRdb's copy carries only in-frame clones and drops some. In the table there are about 190,000 clones, roughly 76% of which are singletons. Notes on the study in general: Later on, a genetic analysis was performed. It linked a missense variant in DCLRE1C with V- and J-gene trimming of TCR beta. Equally common other TCR beta chains were less clonally expanded than HLA-associated ones, a later analysis found.

V dropped 0 bases and J dropped 5; count of bases not matched to a gene: 10. CDR1 and CDR2 (germline): SGHAT, FQNNGV. The CDR3 consists of 17 residues. The sequence came from a woman in her twenties or thirties in good health and CMV-seropositive. The chain employs TRBV11-2 and TRBJ2-5; 9 positions agree with TRBD2. The sequencing input was PBMCs. The CDR3 DNA is TGTGCCAGCAGCTTAGACCGGCTAGCGGGGCAAACGGAGACCCAGTACTTC. Translation: CASSLDRLAGQTETQYF.